This T cell receptor (beta chain) was captured by sequencing in a study of T cell repertoires in cytomegalovirus infection. Whole-study context: CMV epitopes in the study were HLA-C-restricted (recently identified) and HLA-B-restricted (well studied). CMV infection and matching HLA type were both indicated by public TCR beta signatures. Study-wide results and caveats: Dominant in the ex vivo response were TCR beta clonotypes restricted by HLA-C and specific for CMV.

This clonotype was counted at least ten times. What it binds is not known. With 4 bases clipped from V and 6 bases from J, the junction kept 7 bases outside the gene matches. The length of the CDR3 is 14 residues. Germline assignment: CDR1 SGHTA and CDR2 FQGNSA. TCRdb processed the reads anew with MiXCR; each CDR3 protein has one entry. The sample comprises about 150,000 distinct CDR3 sequences, over 25% of which are singletons, and roughly 50% rests with the top ten. This chain links TRBV7-2 with TRBJ2-7, with 9 bases that match TRBD1. The sequence was collected from a human donor in good health (CMV status not recorded). Some clones in this sample may be carry-over from other donors' samples. Specimen: CD8+ T cells from cultured PBMCs, collected from culture after CMV antigen stimulation. This chain's CDR3 is CASSSWTGEAEQYF. The CDR3 nucleotides are TGTGCCAGCAGCTCCTGGACAGGGGAAGCCGAGCAGTACTTC.